Included here is one TCR beta chain sequence, with context. The source of the sample is a study of blood T cell repertoires in COVID-19. Clones were read by immunoSEQ multiplex PCR, and TCRdb kept only the in-frame ones, dropping some. The sample carries under 45,000 clones, 78% recorded once. This CDR3 is 13 amino acids long. Germline CDR1 reads LGHDT; CDR2 reads YNNKEL (reference sequence). V lost 3 bases and J lost 6, with 11 bases in between. The chain combines TRBV3-1 (or the pseudogene TRBV3-2) with TRBJ1-2, with D unresolved. This receptor was obtained from a man between 60 and 70 years old with acute or convalescent COVID-19. Sequencing input: peripheral blood. In DNA form, the CDR3 reads TGTGCCAGCAGCCACTTATCCGGGGATGGCTACACCTTC. It specifies CASSHLSGDGYTF.